The clone carrying this T cell receptor beta chain was found a few times. Unique molecular identifiers were incorporated during preparation of the TCRbeta library. Via MiXCR, TCRdb re-called the PCR reads, giving one row per CDR3 protein. The sample records about 400,000 distinct CDR3 sequences, around 20% being singletons. The source of the sample is a study of T-cell reconstitution after alpha-beta-depleted transplantation in children. Germline values: CDR1 MDHEN, CDR2 SYDVKM. The V segment lost 5 bases and the J segment 2 bases; nucleotides outside the gene matches: 14. The CDR3 is 17 residues long.

The receptor's source is a human donor who donated a stem cell graft to a child with acute myeloid leukemia. Sequencing used PBMCs from the stem cell graft donor, obtained from the stem cell graft. This chain links TRBV28 with TRBJ2-7, with 8 bases matching TRBD2. The CDR3 region is CASSVHLTSGLTYEQYF. CDR3 DNA sequence: TGTGCCAGCAGTGTTCACCTAACTAGCGGACTTACCTACGAGCAGTACTTC.